This T cell receptor beta chain was sequenced for a study of blood T cell repertoires in COVID-19 (TCRdb year 2020). Context from the whole study: The collaborator samples originated in the United States, Italy and Spain and spanned the acute and convalescent phases of COVID-19. Deeply sampled blood TCRbeta repertoires from subjects exposed to, actively infected with, or recovered from COVID-19 were included in the dataset. Nearly every sample came with metadata listing a de-identified subject ID, COVID-19 status, age in years and sex. Where HLA class I and class II types were available, the types were taken from metadata supplied by the sample provider, not from assay-based typing. The repertoires were made available in a free public database intended to serve as a resource for research on the immune response to SARS-CoV-2. Samples came from the ongoing ImmuneRACE study (first 160 participants) plus 1,254 subjects from 6 global collaborators. The prospective study material was composed of cDNA or gDNA derived from T cells, B-cell-depleted T cells, or PBMCs.

At one collaborating source in Seattle, patients were enrolled during active infection and were followed longitudinally through the course of disease. The collaborating institutions used their own protocols to collect whole blood in K2EDTA tubes. For TCRbeta analysis, collaborator samples were shipped as frozen whole blood, as isolated PBMCs, or as DNA extracted from either sample type. V and J lose 6 bases and 1 base, and a span of 13 bases separates them. The CDR3 runs 15 residues from the cysteine to the phenylalanine. The kept DNA is CDR3 alone, 45 bases in frame from the first base. The germline V gene gives CDR1 as MNHEY and CDR2 as SVGAGI. The immunoSEQ Assay, a bias-controlled multiplex PCR, was used to amplify TCRbeta CDR3 regions from genomic DNA. In the paper's pipeline: Within the assay, amplification of reference gene primers was used to estimate how many nucleated cells each sample contained. To quantify the absolute abundance of each unique TCRbeta CDR3 rearrangement, sequence reads were collapsed and filtered. For each sample, productive Simpson clonality was calculated as the square root of Simpson's diversity index over productive rearrangements. What TCRdb holds here is the immuneACCESS table cut down to in-frame rearrangements. Part of the clones is not present; checked against another copy, under half of the missing clones reflect an unresolved V gene, and the others are unexplained. That table is the source of V, J and clone size, and D and trimming were worked out from the DNA. The sample records some 240,000 clones, approximately 90% of which are singletons. The ten top clones hold more than 0.7% of the sample.

The study at large found these results: Clinical and demographic metadata were provided uncurated, with the amount varying by source and participant.

As for this clone: It has no known antigen specificity. There are no base qualities to consult, and no much larger clone falls within one base.

The specimen was peripheral blood. The rearranged segments are TRBV6-5 and TRBJ1-3, with the D gene call left open. The sequence was collected from a man in his 60s with COVID-19, enrolled during active disease. The CDR3 protein is CASRHLTVSGNTIYF. The nucleotides read TGTGCCAGCAGGCACCTAACCGTGTCTGGAAACACCATATATTTT.